The clone carrying this T cell receptor beta chain is a singleton in its sample. As yet, its antigen is unknown. This sample was included in a study of cytomegalovirus exposure and HLA in healthy donors. Study observations and caveats: Most of the TCR beta V segments (in an earlier analysis) were productive either about 90% or about 30% of the time. TCR beta V- and J-gene trimming, according to a later analysis, was linked to a missense DCLRE1C variant. An analysis was carried out at a later point. It showed that HLA-associated TCR beta chains were more clonally expanded than equally common non-associated chains.

Primers: 60 Vbeta forward and 13 Jbeta reverse. Profiling relied on immunoSEQ multiplex PCR, and the TCRdb table lists in-frame clones only, not all of them. This sample has 180,000 or so clones; around three quarters occur once, and the top ten carry about 2.5%. The V segment lost 8 bases and the J segment 7 bases; nucleotides outside the gene matches: 5. The germline CDR1 and CDR2 sequences are SGHAT and FQNNGV. The CDR3 runs 14 residues. Sequencing was done on a sample of PBMCs. This clonotype was obtained from a woman aged 25 to 39 in good health and CMV-seropositive. The J gene is TRBJ2-1, the V gene TRBV11-2; 13 bases are shared with TRBD2. The CDR3 DNA sequence: TGTGCCAGCCTCGGGACTAGCGGGGAGAATGAGCAGTTCTTC. Protein sequence: CASLGTSGENEQFF. Together with reference TRBV11-2 and TRBJ2-1, the CDR3 gives the full variable domain: EAGVAQSPRYKIIEKRQSVAFWCNPISGHATLYWYQQILGQGPKLLIQFQNNGVVDDSQLPKDRFSAERLKGVDSTLKIQPAKLEDSAVYLCASLGTSGENEQFFGPGTRLTVL.